The clone carrying this T cell receptor (beta chain) was recorded many times. Its antigen is unknown. This entry comes from a study of T-cell reconstitution after alpha-beta-depleted transplantation in children. Study results and limitations: Two months or so post-transplant, alpha-beta T cells reportedly derived from several hundred expanded graft clones. Certain patients had high TCRbeta diversity at day 60, and it came from recipient T cells and thymic progenitors that survived. At the one-year point after transplant, T-cell counts and TCRbeta diversity were found to come mostly from T cells that had been newly produced.

TCRbeta library construction was performed incorporating unique molecular identifiers. TCRdb re-called the PCR reads through MiXCR, storing one row per CDR3 protein. The table records roughly 500,000 distinct CDR3 sequences, over 9.5% of them present only once. The sequenced sample was PBMCs, obtained before TCRalphabeta/CD19-depleted stem cell transplant. The source is a child younger than 10 with inherited bone marrow failure, due to receive a stem cell transplant.

As DNA, the CDR3 is TGTGCCAGCAGCCAAGATCCAGCTGCGGGAGCGCGTAATGAGCAGTTCTTC. This encodes CASSQDPAAGARNEQFF. The gene calls are TRBV4-2 and TRBJ2-1; 7 bases are a match to TRBD2. From germline, CDR1 is LGHNA and CDR2 YNFKEQ. V shed 0 bases and J 7 bases; nucleotides not matched to a gene: 12. The CDR3 contains 17 residues.